This TCR beta chain was recovered during a study of blood T cells in healthy people across ages (dated by TCRdb to 2014 to 2015). At the level of the whole study: Template switching captured roughly one uniquely barcoded TCR beta cDNA molecule per two T cells in model experiments. The study measured age-related changes in TCR beta repertoire diversity using deep sequencing normalized with unique cDNA molecular identifiers. Four age groups were formed from the donors: young (average approximately 15 years), middle-aged (around 37), aged (about 62) and long-lived (around 80). To avoid experimental bias, donors of different ages were randomly spread across the sequencing lanes. Two additional independent replicas of 1 million unique cDNA reads from the same blood draw were analyzed for two donors (one aged 18 to 29 and one aged 80 or older). The paper as a whole reports these results and caveats: Observed TCR beta diversity per million T cells fell roughly linearly with age, and a significant reduction was already apparent by age approximately 40. Compared with the aged group, more naive CD4+ T cells, fewer expanded clones and increased TCR diversity were shown by the long-lived group, suggesting age selection. Total diversity estimates from one million sequenced T cells were considered lower bounds and underestimates. Because the CMV infection status of the donors was unknown, age-related changes in expanded clonotypes may potentially have been confounded. Since profiling was done on bulk unsorted PBMCs, naive and antigen-experienced compartments could not be conclusively compared. A strong correlation was found between observed TCR beta diversity and the percentage of naive T cells measured by flow cytometry.

This clonotype has just a few counts. Its antigen has not been determined. The input lacks base qualities; no much larger clone sits a single base away. Library preparation was by 5' RACE. Sequenced using an Illumina HiSeq 2500. A second PCR of roughly 6 to 11 cycles was run with a J-beta primer mix and a sample-barcoded 5' primer. Each TCR beta cDNA molecule received a unique molecular identifier from a template-switch 5' adaptor carrying 12 random nucleotides. Each sample yielded at least 2.5 million CDR3-containing paired-end reads. The Mint cDNA synthesis kit, primed by a TRBC-specific oligonucleotide, was used to synthesize first-strand cDNA from all RNA. Following uracil-DNA glycosylase treatment, all cDNA underwent a first 18-cycle PCR with the universal primers M1SS and BC2_uni_R. The authors' analysis ran thus. Normalization of each sample was performed by random selection of 1 million high-quality reads, each carrying a distinct molecular identifier. Instead of being binned into consensus sequences, reads that shared molecular identifiers were thrown out. CDR3 identification, clonotype clustering and error correction used MiTCR with a Q25 quality threshold and the strictest error-elimination algorithm. A nonparametric unseen species model with Euler transformation was used to estimate lower-bound total TCR beta diversity. TCRdb ran its own pipeline on the public reads, namely fastp trimming at Q25 and MiXCR clone calling, and kept in-frame beta chains. A single entry per CDR3 protein holds the most common genes and DNA from its merged rows. In this record, the V and J calls reflect TCRdb's handling and not the investigators' own analysis. The sample data list roughly 700,000 distinct CDR3 sequences, and approximately 50% of these were observed just once. The ten largest clones capture around a third of the sample.

Based on the germline V gene, the CDR1 and CDR2 sequences are SGHRS and YFSETQ. After removal of 3 bases from V and 3 bases from J, the junction retains 5 bases not matched to a gene. Its CDR3 holds 15 amino acids, cysteine through phenylalanine. Only the CDR3 part of the read is kept: 45 bases, read in frame from the first base. Donors were under 40 systemically healthy Caucasian individuals from Russia aged roughly 6 to 95 years. Each donor gave 9 to 10 milliliters of peripheral blood, collected into EDTA-treated Vacutainer tubes. Ficoll-Paque density-gradient centrifugation was used to isolate PBMCs, with at least 6 million per sample. Total RNA was extracted from PBMCs with Trizol reagent, with at least 6 micrograms obtained per sample. For every donor, flow cytometry on a PBMC aliquot measured the percentage of naive CD45RAhigh/CD27high T cells.

The sequence links TRBV5-1 to TRBJ1-4, with 7 bases matching TRBD1. The TCR sequence derives from a woman aged 55-75 years in good health. Sequences were obtained from blood. The CDR3: CASSSGDSPNEKLFF. Read as DNA, the sequence is TGCGCCAGCAGCTCGGGGGACAGCCCTAATGAAAAACTGTTTTTT.